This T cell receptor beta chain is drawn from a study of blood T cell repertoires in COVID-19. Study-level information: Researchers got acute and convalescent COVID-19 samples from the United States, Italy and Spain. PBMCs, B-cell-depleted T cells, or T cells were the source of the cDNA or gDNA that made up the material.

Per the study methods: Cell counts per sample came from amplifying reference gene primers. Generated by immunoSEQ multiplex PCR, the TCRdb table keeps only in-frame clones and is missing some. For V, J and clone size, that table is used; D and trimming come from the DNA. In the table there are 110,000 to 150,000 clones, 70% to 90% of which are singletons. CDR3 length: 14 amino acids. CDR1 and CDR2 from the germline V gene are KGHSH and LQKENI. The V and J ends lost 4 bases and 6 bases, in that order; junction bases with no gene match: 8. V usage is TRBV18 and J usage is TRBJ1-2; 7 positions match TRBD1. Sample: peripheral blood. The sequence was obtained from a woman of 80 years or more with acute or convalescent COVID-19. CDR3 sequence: CASSQRTRGHGYTF. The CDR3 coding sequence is TGTGCCAGCTCACAACGGACAAGGGGGCATGGCTACACCTTC. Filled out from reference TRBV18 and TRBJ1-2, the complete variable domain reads NAGVMQNPRHLVRRRGQEARLRCSPMKGHSHVYWYRQLPEEGLKFMVYLQKENIIDESGMPKERFSAEFPKEGPSILRIQQVVRGDSAAYFCASSQRTRGHGYTFGSGTRLTVV.